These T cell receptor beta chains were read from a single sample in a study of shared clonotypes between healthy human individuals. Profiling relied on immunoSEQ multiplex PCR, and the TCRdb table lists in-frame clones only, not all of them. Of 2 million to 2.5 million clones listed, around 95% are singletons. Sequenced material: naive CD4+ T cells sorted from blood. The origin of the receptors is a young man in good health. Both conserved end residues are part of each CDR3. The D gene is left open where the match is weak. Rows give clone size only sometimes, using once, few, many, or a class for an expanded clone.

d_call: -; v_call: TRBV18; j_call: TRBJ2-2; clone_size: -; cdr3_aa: CASSQREAGELFF; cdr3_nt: TGTGCCAGCTCCCAGAGGGAAGCCGGGGAGCTGTTTTTT
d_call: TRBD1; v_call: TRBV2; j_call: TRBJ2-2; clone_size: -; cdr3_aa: CASSSSQIQGYTGELFF; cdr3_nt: TGTGCCAGCAGTTCCTCCCAAATACAGGGGTACACCGGGGAGCTGTTTTTT
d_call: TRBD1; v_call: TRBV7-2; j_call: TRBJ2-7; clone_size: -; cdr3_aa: CASSPDRGRYEQYF; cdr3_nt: TGTGCCAGCAGTCCCGACAGGGGTCGGTACGAGCAGTACTTC
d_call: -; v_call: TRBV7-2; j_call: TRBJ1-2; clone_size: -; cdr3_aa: CASSSDRKGYTF; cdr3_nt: TGTGCCAGCAGCTCGGACAGAAAGGGGTACACCTTC
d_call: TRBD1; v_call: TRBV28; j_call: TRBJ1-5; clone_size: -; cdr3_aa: CASSLVQGGQPQHF; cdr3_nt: TGTGCCAGCAGTTTGGTACAGGGGGGCCAGCCCCAGCATTTT
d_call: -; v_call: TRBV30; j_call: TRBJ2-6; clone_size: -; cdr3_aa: CAWTGDFTGANVLTF; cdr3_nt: TGTGCCTGGACAGGGGATTTTACTGGGGCCAACGTCCTGACTTTC
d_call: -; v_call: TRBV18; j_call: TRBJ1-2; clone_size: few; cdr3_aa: CASSLDGTYGYTF; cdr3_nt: TGTGCCAGCTCCCTCGACGGAACCTATGGCTACACCTTC
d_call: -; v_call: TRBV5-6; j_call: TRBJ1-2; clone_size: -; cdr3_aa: CASSFFTMGSPGYTF; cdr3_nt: TGTGCCAGCAGCTTCTTTACGATGGGAAGCCCTGGCTACACCTTC
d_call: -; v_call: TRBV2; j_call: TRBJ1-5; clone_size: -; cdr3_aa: CASSETITGQPQHF; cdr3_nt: TGTGCCAGCAGTGAAACAATTACGGGGCAGCCCCAGCATTTT
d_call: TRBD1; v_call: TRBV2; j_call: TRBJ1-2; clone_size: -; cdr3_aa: CASTGTGDSYGYTF; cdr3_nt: TGTGCCAGCACAGGGACAGGGGATAGCTATGGCTACACCTTC
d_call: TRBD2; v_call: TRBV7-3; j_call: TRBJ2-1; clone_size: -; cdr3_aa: CASSTPGLAGGPSREQFF; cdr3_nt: TGTGCCAGCAGCACACCGGGACTAGCGGGGGGGCCATCCCGTGAGCAGTTCTTC
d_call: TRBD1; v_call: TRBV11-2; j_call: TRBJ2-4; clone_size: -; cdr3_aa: CASSLEDRGLAKNIQYF; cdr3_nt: TGTGCCAGCAGCTTGGAAGACAGGGGTCTAGCCAAAAACATTCAGTACTTC
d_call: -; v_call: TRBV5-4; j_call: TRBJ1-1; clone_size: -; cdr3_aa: CASSNTGNTEAFF; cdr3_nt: TGTGCCAGCAGCAATACAGGGAACACTGAAGCTTTCTTT
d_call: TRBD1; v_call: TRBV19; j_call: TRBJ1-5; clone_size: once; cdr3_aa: CASSKTGGNQPQHF; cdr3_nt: TGTGCCAGTAGTAAGACAGGGGGCAATCAGCCCCAGCATTTT
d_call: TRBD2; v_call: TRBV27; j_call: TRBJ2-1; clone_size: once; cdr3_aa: CASSLSGTSPVPEQFF; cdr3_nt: TGTGCCAGCAGTTTATCTGGGACTAGCCCCGTTCCTGAGCAGTTCTTC
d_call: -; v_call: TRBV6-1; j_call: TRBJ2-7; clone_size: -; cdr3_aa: CASYSRDTSSYEQYF; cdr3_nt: TGTGCCAGCTATTCCCGGGACACAAGTTCCTACGAGCAGTACTTC
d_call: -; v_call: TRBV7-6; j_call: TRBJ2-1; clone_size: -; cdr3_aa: CASSLQGVKGDEQFF; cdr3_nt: TGTGCCAGCAGCTTACAGGGAGTTAAAGGAGATGAGCAGTTCTTC
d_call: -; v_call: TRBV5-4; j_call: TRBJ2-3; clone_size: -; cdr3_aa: CASSLTGTQYF; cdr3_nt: TGTGCCAGCAGCTTAACGGGTACGCAGTATTTT
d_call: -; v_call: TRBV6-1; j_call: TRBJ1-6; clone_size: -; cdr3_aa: CASIGLESYNSPLHF; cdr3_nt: TGTGCCAGCATTGGACTGGAATCCTATAATTCACCCCTCCACTTT
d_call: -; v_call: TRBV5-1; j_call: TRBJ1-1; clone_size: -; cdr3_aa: CASSIDINTEAFF; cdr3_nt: TGCGCCAGCAGCATTGACATAAACACTGAAGCTTTCTTT
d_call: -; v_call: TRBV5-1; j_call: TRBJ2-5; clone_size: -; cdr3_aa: CASRTEGETQYF; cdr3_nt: TGCGCCAGCCGAACAGAAGGGGAGACCCAGTACTTC
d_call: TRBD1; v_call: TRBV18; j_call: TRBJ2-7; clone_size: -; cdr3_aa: CASSPPGTGGLSYEQYF; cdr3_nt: TGTGCCAGCTCACCACCCGGGACAGGGGGTTTGTCCTACGAGCAGTACTTC
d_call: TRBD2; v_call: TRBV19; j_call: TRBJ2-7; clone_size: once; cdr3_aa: CASSIGLAGVEQYF; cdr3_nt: TGTGCCAGTAGTATAGGACTAGCGGGAGTCGAGCAGTACTTC
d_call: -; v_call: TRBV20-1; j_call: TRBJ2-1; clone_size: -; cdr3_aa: CSDGVNEQFF; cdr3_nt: TGCAGTGATGGAGTCAATGAGCAGTTCTTC
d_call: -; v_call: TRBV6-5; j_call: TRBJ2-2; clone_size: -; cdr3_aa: CASSSIGLNTGELFF; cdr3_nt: TGTGCCAGCAGTTCTATCGGCCTTAACACCGGGGAGCTGTTTTTT
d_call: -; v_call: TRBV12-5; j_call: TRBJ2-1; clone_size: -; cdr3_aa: CASGSINEQFF; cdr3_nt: TGTGCTAGTGGTTCAATTAATGAGCAGTTCTTC
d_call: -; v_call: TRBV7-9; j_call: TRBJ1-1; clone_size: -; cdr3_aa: CASSLFYTEAFF; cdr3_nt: TGTGCCAGCAGCTTATTCTACACTGAAGCTTTCTTT
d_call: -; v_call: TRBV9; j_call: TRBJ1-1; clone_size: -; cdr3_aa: CASSVGTGRGATEAFF; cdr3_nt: TGTGCCAGCAGCGTAGGGACGGGGAGAGGCGCCACTGAAGCTTTCTTT
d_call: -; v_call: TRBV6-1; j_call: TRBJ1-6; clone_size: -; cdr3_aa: CASSEEEISPLHF; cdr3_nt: TGTGCCAGCAGTGAAGAAGAAATTTCACCCCTCCACTTT
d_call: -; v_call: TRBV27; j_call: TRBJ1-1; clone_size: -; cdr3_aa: CASIGGRETEAFF; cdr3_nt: TGTGCCAGCATTGGGGGGCGCGAGACTGAAGCTTTCTTT
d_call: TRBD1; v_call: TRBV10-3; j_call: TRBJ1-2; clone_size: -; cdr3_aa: CANTETGVSGYTF; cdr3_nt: TGTGCCAACACCGAAACAGGGGTCAGTGGCTACACCTTC
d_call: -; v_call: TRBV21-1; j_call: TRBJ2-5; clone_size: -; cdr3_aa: CASSLDRAITQETQYF; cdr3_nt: TGTGCCAGCAGCCTCGACAGGGCCATAACTCAAGAGACCCAGTACTTC
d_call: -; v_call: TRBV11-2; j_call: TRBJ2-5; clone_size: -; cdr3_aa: CASAAGLQETQYF; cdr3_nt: TGTGCCAGCGCCGCGGGTTTGCAAGAGACCCAGTACTTC
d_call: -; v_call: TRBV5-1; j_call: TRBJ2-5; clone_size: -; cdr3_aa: CASSGGPAQETQYF; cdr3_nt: TGCGCCAGCAGCGGGGGACCGGCCCAAGAGACCCAGTACTTC
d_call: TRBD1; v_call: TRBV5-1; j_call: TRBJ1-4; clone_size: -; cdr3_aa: CASSPVGTGSEKLFF; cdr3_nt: TGCGCCAGCAGCCCCGTAGGGACAGGGAGTGAAAAACTGTTTTTT
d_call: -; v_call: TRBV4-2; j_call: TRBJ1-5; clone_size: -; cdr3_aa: CASSQDLRGNQPQHF; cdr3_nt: TGTGCCAGCAGCCAAGATCTCAGGGGCAATCAGCCCCAGCATTTT
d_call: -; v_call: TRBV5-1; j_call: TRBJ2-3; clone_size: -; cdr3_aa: CASSPRESSSTDTQYF; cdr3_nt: TGCGCCAGCAGCCCCCGGGAGAGTTCTAGCACAGATACGCAGTATTTT
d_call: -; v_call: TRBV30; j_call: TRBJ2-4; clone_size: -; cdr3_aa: CAWIAAKNIQYF; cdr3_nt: TGTGCCTGGATAGCAGCCAAAAACATTCAGTACTTC
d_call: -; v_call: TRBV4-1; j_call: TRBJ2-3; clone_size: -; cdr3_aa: CASSLGGEFTAFTDTQYF; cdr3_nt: TGCGCCAGCAGCCTAGGCGGGGAATTTACGGCCTTCACAGATACGCAGTATTTT
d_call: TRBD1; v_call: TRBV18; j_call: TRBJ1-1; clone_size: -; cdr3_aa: CASSPIQGGVNTEAFF; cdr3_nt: TGTGCCAGCTCACCTATTCAGGGGGGGGTCAACACTGAAGCTTTCTTT
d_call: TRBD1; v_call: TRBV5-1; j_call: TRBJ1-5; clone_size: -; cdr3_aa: CASSLDGSTGKGQPQHF; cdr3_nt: TGCGCCAGCAGCTTGGATGGCTCGACAGGGAAAGGTCAGCCCCAGCATTTT
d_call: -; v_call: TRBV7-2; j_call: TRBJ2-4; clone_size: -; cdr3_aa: CASSLFGFQYF; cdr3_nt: TGTGCCAGCAGCTTATTCGGATTTCAGTACTTC
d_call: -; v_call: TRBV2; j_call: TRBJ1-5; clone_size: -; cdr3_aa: CASRGRGLGQPQHF; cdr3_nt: TGTGCCAGTAGGGGACGGGGGCTGGGTCAGCCCCAGCATTTT
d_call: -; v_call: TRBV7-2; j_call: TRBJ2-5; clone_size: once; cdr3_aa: CASSLARVGSGKETQYF; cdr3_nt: TGTGCCAGCAGCTTAGCGCGGGTCGGTAGCGGAAAAGAGACCCAGTACTTC
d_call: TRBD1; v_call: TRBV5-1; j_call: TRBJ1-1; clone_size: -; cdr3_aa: CASSPDYRGNTEAFF; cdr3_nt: TGCGCCAGCAGCCCCGATTACAGGGGAAACACTGAAGCTTTCTTT
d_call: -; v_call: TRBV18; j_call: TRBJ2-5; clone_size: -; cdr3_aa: CASSPPNSQETQYF; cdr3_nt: TGTGCCAGCTCACCACCGAATAGCCAAGAGACCCAGTACTTC
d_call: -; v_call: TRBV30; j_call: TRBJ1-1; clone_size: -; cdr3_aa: CAWSSRDTEAFF; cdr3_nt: TGTGCCTGGAGTTCCCGGGACACTGAAGCTTTCTTT
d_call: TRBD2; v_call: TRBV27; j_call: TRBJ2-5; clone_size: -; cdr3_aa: CASSVVRGSGSGETQYF; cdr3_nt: TGTGCCAGCAGTGTCGTTAGGGGAAGCGGGAGTGGTGAGACCCAGTACTTC
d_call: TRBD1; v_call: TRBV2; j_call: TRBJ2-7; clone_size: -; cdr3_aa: CASSAESGQDYEQYF; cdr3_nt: TGTGCCAGCAGTGCCGAATCGGGACAGGACTACGAGCAGTACTTC
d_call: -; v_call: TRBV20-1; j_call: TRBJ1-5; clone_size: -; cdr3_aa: CSAQTGQPQHF; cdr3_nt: TGCAGTGCCCAGACCGGTCAGCCCCAGCATTTT
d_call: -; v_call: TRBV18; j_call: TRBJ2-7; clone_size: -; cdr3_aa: CASSPVQDFHEQYF; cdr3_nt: TGTGCCAGCTCACCAGTTCAAGATTTCCACGAGCAGTACTTC
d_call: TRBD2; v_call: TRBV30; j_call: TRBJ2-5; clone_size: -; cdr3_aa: CAWSVTRTSGEGQETQYF; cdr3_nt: TGTGCCTGGAGTGTAACTCGGACTAGCGGGGAGGGACAAGAGACCCAGTACTTC
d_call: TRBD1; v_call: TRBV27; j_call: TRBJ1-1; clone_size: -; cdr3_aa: CASSDRGWVTEAFF; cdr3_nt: TGTGCCAGCAGTGACAGGGGTTGGGTGACTGAAGCTTTCTTT
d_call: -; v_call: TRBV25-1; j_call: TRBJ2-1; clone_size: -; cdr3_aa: CASSERGPEEQFF; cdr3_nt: TGTGCCAGCAGTGAAAGAGGGCCAGAGGAGCAGTTCTTC
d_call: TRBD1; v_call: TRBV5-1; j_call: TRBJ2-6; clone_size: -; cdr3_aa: CASSSTGTGITGANVLTF; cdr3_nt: TGCGCCAGCAGCTCTACTGGGACAGGGATAACTGGGGCCAACGTCCTGACTTTC
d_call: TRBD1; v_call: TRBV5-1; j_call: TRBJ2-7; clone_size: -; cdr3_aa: CASSYTRDRAYEQYF; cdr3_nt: TGCGCCAGCAGCTATACCCGGGACAGAGCCTACGAGCAGTACTTC
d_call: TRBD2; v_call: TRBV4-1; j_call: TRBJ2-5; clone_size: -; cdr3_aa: CASSPRGAGERETQYF; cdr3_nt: TGCGCCAGCAGCCCTCGGGGAGCGGGAGAGCGGGAGACCCAGTACTTC
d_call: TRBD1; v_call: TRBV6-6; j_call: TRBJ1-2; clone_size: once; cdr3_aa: CASRPPGQGAGGYTF; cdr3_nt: TGTGCCAGCAGGCCCCCGGGACAGGGGGCTGGCGGCTACACCTTC